This is a list of T cell receptor beta chains from one sample in a study of cytomegalovirus exposure and HLA in healthy donors. TCRdb's copy holds only in-frame clones and misses some; the assay was immunoSEQ multiplex PCR. The data contain approximately 79,000 clones, around 76% of them singletons. Source material: PBMCs. The receptors come from a male donor in good health and CMV-seropositive. Each CDR3 is given with its conserved first and last residue. A D gene is named only where the DNA matches it firmly. Clone size is not always given. Where it is, it says once, few, many or a class for expanded clones.

>TRBJ1-3|.|TRBV19|.
TGTGCCAGTAGCAGGGCAGGGCGAACTGGAAACACCATATATTTT
CASSRAGRTGNTIYF
>TRBJ2-7|TRBD1|TRBV27|.
TGTGCCAGCAGTTTCGTGGGACAGGGTTCCGAGCAGTACTTC
CASSFVGQGSEQYF
>TRBJ1-5|.|TRBV28|.
TGTGCCAGCAGTCCAGGGGCGGGCAATCAGCCCCAGCATTTT
CASSPGAGNQPQHF
>TRBJ2-2|.|TRBV30|.
TGTGCCGGGTGGGGGGGCCAGAACACCGGGGAGCTGTTTTTT
CAGWGGQNTGELFF
>TRBJ1-5|.|TRBV19|.
TGTGCCAGTAGTATTATGGGGCAGGGATACCAGCCCCAGCATTTT
CASSIMGQGYQPQHF
>TRBJ2-5|TRBD1|TRBV19|.
TGTGCCAGTCTCGGACAGGGTCAAGAGACCCAGTACTTC
CASLGQGQETQYF
>TRBJ1-2|.|TRBV28|once
TGTGCCAGCAGTTTATTGGAGACAGACTATGGCTACACCTTC
CASSLLETDYGYTF
>TRBJ2-7|.|TRBV20-1|.
TGCAGTTCGTTGGGGGGTTTCGAGCAGTACTTC
CSSLGGFEQYF
>TRBJ2-1|TRBD2|TRBV5-1|.
TGCGCCAGCAGCTTGGCGGCGGGAGTAGGCTATGAGCAGTTCTTC
CASSLAAGVGYEQFF
>TRBJ2-2|TRBD2|TRBV2|.
TGTGCCAGCAGTGATACAGCGGGGATTGGCGGGGAGCTGTTTTTT
CASSDTAGIGGELFF
>TRBJ1-2|.|TRBV6-5|.
TGTGCCAGCAGTCCGCTCGAGAAGTATGGCTACACCTTC
CASSPLEKYGYTF
>TRBJ2-3|TRBD1|TRBV28|.
TGTGCCAGCAGCCGATCCGGGACAGGGCTGGGGGGCGGGGCAGATACGCAGTATTTT
CASSRSGTGLGGGADTQYF
>TRBJ2-3|TRBD2|TRBV23-1|.
TGCGCCAGCAGTCAGGGCCTAACAAGGACTAGCGGGAGTAGCACAGATACGCAGTATTTT
CASSQGLTRTSGSSTDTQYF
>TRBJ1-5|TRBD1|TRBV7-8|.
TGTGCCAGCAGCTCACCGACAGGGGCCATTTATAGCAATCAGCCCCAGCATTTT
CASSSPTGAIYSNQPQHF
>TRBJ1-1|TRBD1|TRBV28|.
TGTGCCAGCAGTTGGACCCCTCGGGACAGGGGCACTGAAGCTTTCTTT
CASSWTPRDRGTEAFF
>TRBJ2-4|.|TRBV6-6|few
TGTGCCAGCAGTTACGAGGAACACATTCAGTACTTC
CASSYEEHIQYF
>TRBJ1-4|TRBD1|TRBV19|.
TGTGCCAGCCACCGGGACAGGGGGCGAGAAAAACTGTTTTTT
CASHRDRGREKLFF
>TRBJ1-6|.|TRBV5-1|.
TGCGCCAGCAGCCGACCGGGGGGCGTCGGAAATTCACCCCTCCACTTT
CASSRPGGVGNSPLHF
>TRBJ2-2|TRBD2|TRBV11-2|.
TGTGCCAGCAGCTCCTCGACTAGCGGGGGGGCCACCGGGGAGCTGTTTTTT
CASSSSTSGGATGELFF
>TRBJ2-1|.|TRBV12-2|once
TGTGCAAGTCGCCCGCCCAGCGGCGCTAATGAGCAGTTCTTC
CASRPPSGANEQFF
>TRBJ2-2|TRBD2|TRBV28|.
TGTGCCAGCAGTTTATTAAGTCTGTGGGGTAGCGGGAGTGATGCCGGGGAGCTGTTTTTT
CASSLLSLWGSGSDAGELFF
>TRBJ2-2|.|TRBV7-2|.
TGTGCCAGCAGCTTAGAGTCGCGCGGGGAGCTGTTTTTT
CASSLESRGELFF
>TRBJ1-2|.|TRBV25-1|once
TGTGCCAGCAGTGAATTGGTGGGGGCCGCTGGCTACACCTTC
CASSELVGAAGYTF
>TRBJ2-3|.|TRBV2|.
TGTGCCAGCAGTGAAGCTCATCAGGAGGGGGATACGCAGTATTTT
CASSEAHQEGDTQYF
>TRBJ1-2|.|TRBV20-1|few
TGCAGTGCCGGTGTGCGAACGAACTACTTC
CSAGVRTNYF
>TRBJ2-1|.|TRBV28|.
TGTGCCAGCAGTTTACCCCCGGGGGCGGGAGAAAATGAGCAGTTCTTC
CASSLPPGAGENEQFF
>TRBJ1-6|.|TRBV19|.
TGTGCCAGTAGACGTCGTGAGGCGAATTCACCCCTCCACTTT
CASRRREANSPLHF
>TRBJ2-5|TRBD1|TRBV6-5|.
TGTGCCAGCAGTAGACAGGGAAAAGAGACCCAGTACTTC
CASSRQGKETQYF
>TRBJ1-2|TRBD1|TRBV6-5|.
TGTGCCAGCAGTTACTCGAGAACAGGGGGCAACTATGGCTACACCTTC
CASSYSRTGGNYGYTF
>TRBJ1-5|.|TRBV4-3|.
TGCGCCAGCAGCTCAGGTTTGGCTACTCAGCCCCAGCATTTT
CASSSGLATQPQHF
>TRBJ2-1|TRBD2|TRBV2|.
TGTGCCAGCGTTAGGACTAGCGGGGGCCGCGAGCAGTTCTTC
CASVRTSGGREQFF
>TRBJ2-2|TRBD2|TRBV7-8|.
TGTGCCAGCAGCACCCGGGACTACCTTTCCACCGGGGAGCTGTTTTTT
CASSTRDYLSTGELFF
>TRBJ1-1|TRBD1|TRBV5-1|.
TGCGCCAGCAGCTTGGGGTATGGACAGGGCCCGAACACTGGAGCTTTCTTT
CASSLGYGQGPNTGAFF
>TRBJ2-7|TRBD1|TRBV5-6|.
TGTGCCAGCAGCAACCCCGGTGGGACAGTGAGGCGAACGTCCTACGAGCAGTACTTC
CASSNPGGTVRRTSYEQYF
>TRBJ1-3|TRBD1|TRBV28|once
TGTGCCAGCAGTTTATACAGGGGGAGCTCTGGAAACACCATATATTTT
CASSLYRGSSGNTIYF
>TRBJ2-7|.|TRBV7-9|.
TGTGCCAGCAGCTTAAACAGTGACTACGAGCAGTACTTC
CASSLNSDYEQYF
>TRBJ2-5|.|TRBV10-2|.
TGCGCCAGCAGTGAGCCCTCTATTGTGGGGGGACTCTTCCAAGAGACCCAGTACTTC
CASSEPSIVGGLFQETQYF
>TRBJ1-5|TRBD1|TRBV30|.
TGTGCCTGGAGCCTTGGACAGGGGACAAATCAGCCCCAGCATTTT
CAWSLGQGTNQPQHF
>TRBJ2-1|TRBD2|TRBV7-8|.
TGTGCCAGCAGCTTAGCGCGGGCGGGAGGAGGCCCTGAGCAGTTCTTC
CASSLARAGGGPEQFF
>TRBJ2-1|TRBD2|TRBV28|.
TGTGCCAGCAGTTTAGGGCTGAGGGCGGGGGGTCTCCCCTACAATGAGCAGTTCTTC
CASSLGLRAGGLPYNEQFF
>TRBJ2-7|TRBD1|TRBV28|once
TGTGCCAGCAGCGAACCGGGGCTGTTCGTGACAGGGGATCCTCGGGGCTACGAGCAGTACTTC
CASSEPGLFVTGDPRGYEQYF
>TRBJ1-6|TRBD1|TRBV5-4|.
TGTGCCAGCAGCCTACCGGACAGGGGGCAATCACCCCTCCACTTT
CASSLPDRGQSPLHF
>TRBJ2-1|TRBD2|TRBV5-1|.
TGCGCCAGCAGCCGGCAGGCGGGACTAGCGGGAGGGCCTGGGAATGAGCAGTTCTTC
CASSRQAGLAGGPGNEQFF
>TRBJ2-2|TRBD2|TRBV5-6|.
TGTGCCAGCAGCCAGGAACTAGCGGGCGGGGCCGGGGAGCTGTTTTTT
CASSQELAGGAGELFF
>TRBJ1-2|TRBD1|TRBV6-5|.
TGTGCCAGCAGGAAGACAGGGTCGAGCTATGGCTACACCTTC
CASRKTGSSYGYTF
>TRBJ2-7|.|TRBV19|.
TGTGCCAGTAGTATAGCCGGCGGCTACGAGCAGTACTTC
CASSIAGGYEQYF